These T cell receptor beta chains were read from a single sample in a study of shared clonotypes between healthy human individuals. Clones were sequenced by immunoSEQ multiplex PCR, and TCRdb holds only the in-frame ones, with some missing. The repertoire holds approximately 2.5 million clones, with over 85% as singletons. Sequencing used naive CD4+ T cells from PBMCs. The source of these receptors is a man younger than 35 in good health. Some clones in this sample may be carry-over from other donors' samples. Each CDR3 is given with its conserved first and last residue. A D gene is named only where the DNA matches it firmly. Clone size is given for some rows only: seen once, a few or many times, or a class if the clone is expanded.

J	size	D	V	CDR3	DNA
TRBJ1-5	few	NA	TRBV18	CASSRTDSNQPQHF	TGTGCCAGCTCACGGACAGATAGCAATCAGCCCCAGCATTTT
TRBJ1-1	NA	NA	TRBV5-1	CASSLTGAPEAFF	TGCGCCAGCAGCTTGACGGGGGCCCCTGAAGCTTTCTTT
TRBJ2-1	NA	TRBD2	TRBV5-1	CASSLGTSGKEQFF	TGCGCCAGCAGCTTGGGGACTAGCGGGAAGGAGCAGTTCTTC
TRBJ2-7	NA	TRBD1	TRBV6-1	CASSEAGQGVYEQYF	TGTGCCAGCAGTGAAGCCGGACAGGGGGTTTACGAGCAGTACTTC
TRBJ2-3	NA	NA	TRBV4-2	CASSQVLRADTQYF	TGTGCCAGCAGCCAAGTGCTGAGAGCAGATACGCAGTATTTT
TRBJ2-7	NA	NA	TRBV4-1	CASSQGGMSGYEQYF	TGCGCCAGCAGCCAGGGAGGTATGAGCGGGTACGAGCAGTACTTC
TRBJ2-7	NA	TRBD2	TRBV19	CASGLAGSSSYEQYF	TGTGCCAGTGGACTAGCGGGATCTAGCTCCTACGAGCAGTACTTC
TRBJ1-1	NA	NA	TRBV19	CASCGSHSLRNTEAFF	TGTGCCAGTTGCGGAAGCCACAGCCTGAGGAACACTGAAGCTTTCTTT
TRBJ2-2	NA	NA	TRBV5-1	CASSLSGDTGELFF	TGCGCCAGCAGCTTGTCCGGAGACACCGGGGAGCTGTTTTTT
TRBJ2-1	NA	NA	TRBV21-1	CASSDGSWPDHNEQFF	TGTGCCAGCAGCGATGGGAGCTGGCCTGATCACAATGAGCAGTTCTTC
TRBJ1-2	NA	TRBD1	TRBV5-1	CASSLGDSPYGYTF	TGCGCCAGCAGCTTGGGGGACAGCCCGTATGGCTACACCTTC
TRBJ1-5	NA	TRBD1	TRBV28	CASSPGGEGQPQHF	TGTGCCAGCAGTCCAGGGGGCGAGGGTCAGCCCCAGCATTTT
TRBJ2-5	NA	TRBD1	TRBV5-1	CASSSGQGWTQYF	TGCGCCAGCAGCTCGGGACAGGGGTGGACCCAGTACTTC
TRBJ2-3	NA	NA	TRBV25-1	CASTPGASTDTQYF	TGTGCCAGCACCCCCGGGGCCAGCACAGATACGCAGTATTTT
TRBJ1-3	NA	NA	TRBV11-3	CASSSRDGASGNTIYF	TGTGCCAGCAGCTCCCGGGACGGAGCATCTGGAAACACCATATATTTT
TRBJ2-7	NA	NA	TRBV29-1	CSVGGGAAYYEQYF	TGCAGCGTTGGGGGTGGGGCGGCTTACTACGAGCAGTACTTC
TRBJ2-5	NA	TRBD2	TRBV7-2	CASSLVGLGTQYF	TGTGCCAGCAGCTTAGTGGGACTAGGGACCCAGTACTTC
TRBJ1-5	NA	NA	TRBV6-1	CASSEQGGFYQPQHF	TGTGCCAGCAGTGAACAAGGCGGGTTCTATCAGCCCCAGCATTTT
TRBJ1-6	NA	NA	TRBV10-3	CAISGAPGQNNSPLHF	TGTGCCATCAGTGGGGCCCCCGGACAGAATAATTCACCCCTCCACTTT
TRBJ2-7	NA	NA	TRBV7-9	CASSLTQDPSYEQYF	TGTGCCAGCAGCTTAACCCAGGATCCCTCCTACGAGCAGTACTTC
TRBJ1-4	NA	TRBD1	TRBV4-2	CASSRTTGGTNEKLFF	TGTGCCAGCAGCCGTACGACAGGGGGCACTAATGAAAAACTGTTTTTT
TRBJ2-7	NA	TRBD2	TRBV28	CASSLAGGAYEQYF	TGTGCCAGCAGTTTGGCGGGGGGGGCCTACGAGCAGTACTTC
TRBJ2-7	NA	TRBD1	TRBV11-3	CASSPRWDRAYEQYF	TGTGCCAGCAGCCCCCGGTGGGACAGAGCCTACGAGCAGTACTTC
TRBJ2-7	NA	NA	TRBV9	CASSEGSTYEQYF	TGTGCCAGCAGCGAGGGGTCTACCTACGAGCAGTACTTC
TRBJ2-3	NA	TRBD1	TRBV6-5	CASRGTGPDTQYF	TGTGCCAGCAGGGGGACAGGTCCAGATACGCAGTATTTT
TRBJ2-2	NA	NA	TRBV28	CASIRENTGELFF	TGTGCCAGCATACGGGAGAACACCGGGGAGCTGTTTTTT
TRBJ2-5	once	TRBD1	TRBV7-9	CASRGQGQETQYF	TGTGCCAGCAGAGGACAGGGGCAAGAGACCCAGTACTTC
TRBJ2-3	once	TRBD2	TRBV5-4	CASSLAGGPADTQYF	TGTGCCAGCAGCTTGGCGGGAGGGCCAGCCGATACGCAGTATTTT
TRBJ2-1	NA	TRBD1	TRBV30	CAWLGQGSYNEQFF	TGTGCCTGGTTGGGACAGGGGTCCTACAATGAGCAGTTCTTC
TRBJ2-2	NA	NA	TRBV5-6	CASSRLVAAAGVTGELFF	TGTGCCAGCAGCCGCCTGGTTGCAGCAGCAGGGGTGACCGGGGAGCTGTTTTTT
TRBJ2-1	NA	TRBD2	TRBV4-3	CASSQPGGGYNEQFF	TGCGCCAGCAGCCAACCCGGCGGGGGGTACAATGAGCAGTTCTTC
TRBJ2-5	NA	NA	TRBV15	CATSRVGSQETQYF	TGTGCCACCAGCAGAGTGGGCAGTCAAGAAACCCAGTACTTC
TRBJ2-2	NA	TRBD2	TRBV10-2	CASSTFGGDTGELFF	TGCGCCAGCAGTACCTTCGGGGGGGACACCGGGGAGCTGTTTTTT
TRBJ1-3	once	NA	TRBV19	CASSAPAAAGGNTIYF	TGTGCCAGTAGTGCCCCGGCCGCGGCTGGGGGAAACACCATATATTTT
TRBJ2-5	NA	TRBD2	TRBV7-9	CASSPPSSGYGTQYF	TGTGCCAGCAGCCCACCATCTAGCGGGTACGGGACCCAGTACTTC
TRBJ2-5	NA	TRBD2	TRBV7-8	CASSEGTSGSETQYF	TGTGCCAGCAGCGAAGGGACTAGCGGTTCCGAGACCCAGTACTTC
TRBJ2-7	NA	NA	TRBV7-9	CASSLEAGGPHEQYF	TGTGCCAGCAGCTTAGAAGCCGGAGGGCCCCACGAGCAGTACTTC
TRBJ1-1	NA	NA	TRBV18	CASSPDQGLTTEAFF	TGTGCCAGCTCACCGGACCAGGGGTTGACCACTGAAGCTTTCTTT
TRBJ2-2	NA	NA	TRBV4-3	CASGSITGELFF	TGCGCCAGCGGCTCGATCACCGGGGAGCTGTTTTTT
TRBJ1-1	few	NA	TRBV29-1	CSCVRGPEAFF	TGCAGCTGCGTCAGGGGCCCTGAAGCTTTCTTT
TRBJ1-4	NA	NA	TRBV4-1	CASSQDRGYQNEKLFF	TGCGCCAGCAGCCAAGATCGGGGATATCAAAATGAAAAACTGTTTTTT
TRBJ2-1	NA	NA	TRBV7-7	CARDDYSSYNEQFF	TGTGCCAGGGACGACTACAGCTCCTACAATGAGCAGTTCTTC
TRBJ1-1	few	NA	TRBV27	CASSLEGVLCTEAFF	TGTGCCAGCAGTCTGGAGGGGGTATTGTGCACTGAAGCTTTCTTT
TRBJ2-7	NA	NA	TRBV7-2	CASRFDRSSSYEQYF	TGTGCCAGCAGGTTTGACAGGTCAAGCTCCTACGAGCAGTACTTC
TRBJ1-5	NA	TRBD1	TRBV5-1	CASSQTGEVAQPQHF	TGCGCCAGCAGCCAGACAGGGGAGGTGGCTCAGCCCCAGCATTTT
TRBJ2-3	NA	NA	TRBV6-5	CASSSRDTDTQYF	TGTGCCAGCAGTTCGCGGGACACAGATACGCAGTATTTT
TRBJ2-7	NA	TRBD2	TRBV7-9	CASSPTSGSYEQYF	TGTGCCAGCAGCCCGACTAGCGGGTCCTACGAGCAGTACTTC